These 18 T cell receptor beta chains originate from one sample sequenced in a study of shared clonotypes between healthy human individuals. The data were produced by immunoSEQ multiplex PCR, yet TCRdb's version contains in-frame clones alone and is incomplete. Of fewer than 1.6 million clones in the sample, approximately 98.5% are singletons; the top ten hold 0.36%. Sequencing was performed on naive CD4+ T cells sorted from blood. Specified subset: CD45RA+ positively selected. All receptors come from a man aged 25 to 45 in good health.

This chain uses TRBV27 with TRBJ2-4, with 7 bases fitting TRBD1. CDR1 is MNHEY and CDR2 is SMNVEV in the germline V gene (reference sequence). The CDR3 runs 14 residues. V dropped 7 bases and J dropped 4; count of bases not matched to a gene: 7. CDR3 loop: CASKTDRVKNIQYF. CDR3 DNA sequence: TGTGCCAGCAAAACCGACAGGGTGAAAAACATTCAGTACTTC.

The chain is built from TRBV5-1 and TRBJ2-2; D remains ambiguous. V lost 5 bases to trimming and J lost 7 bases, with 12 bases between them. CDR3 length: 13 residues. CDR1 SGHRS and CDR2 YFSETQ come from the germline V gene. Here the CDR3 DNA reads TGCGCCAGCAGTCCCGGGCCTCGCGGGGAGCTGTTTTTT. Translated: CASSPGPRGELFF.

This clone was counted a single time. The chain joins TRBV30 to TRBJ1-5; tentative D call: TRBD1 (6 bases). Germline V gives CDR1 GTSNPN, CDR2 SVGIG (reference sequence). The CDR3 is 13 amino acids. The V and J ends lost 1 base and 6 bases respectively, with 10 bases between them. The CDR3 nucleotides are TGTGCCTGGAGTGATGGGGGGCTTCAGCCCCAGCATTTT. It yields the protein CAWSDGGLQPQHF.

A single count supports this clone. The CDR3: CAISDPRTSGKETQYF. The CDR3 DNA follows: TGTGCCATCAGTGACCCAAGGACTAGCGGGAAAGAGACCCAGTACTTC. V and J are TRBV10-3 and TRBJ2-5; 12 bases fit TRBD2. The CDR3 runs to 16 residues. The germline gives CDR1 ENHRY, CDR2 SYGVKD. Unmatched junction bases numbered 5, after V lost 3 bases and J lost 3 bases.

This clone was detected once. The gene calls are TRBV5-5 and TRBJ1-5; unclear D gene. V dropped 4 bases and J dropped 1 base, with 15 bases sitting between them. The CDR3 contains 16 residues. Per germline, CDR1 SGHKS and CDR2 YYEKEE (reference sequence). The CDR3 DNA reads as TGTGCCAGCAGCCCGGCAGAGGGAGGAAGCAATCAGCCCCAGCATTTT. Translation: CASSPAEGGSNQPQHF. Together with reference TRBV5-5 and TRBJ1-5, the CDR3 gives the full variable domain: DAGVTQSPTHLIKTRGQQVTLRCSPISGHKSVSWYQQVLGQGPQFIFQYYEKEERGRGNFPDRFSARQFPNYSSELNVNALLLGDSALYLCASSPAEGGSNQPQHFGDGTRLSIL.

V is TRBV19 and J is TRBJ1-5; 8 nucleotides line up with TRBD1. The CDR3 has 14 amino acids. The germline V gene encodes CDR1 LNHDA and CDR2 SQIVND (reference sequence). The V and J ends lost 5 bases and 6 bases, in that order; junction bases with no gene match: 6. The CDR3, as DNA: TGTGCCAGTAGTCCCGACAGGGGCGGTCAGCCCCAGCATTTT. As protein: CASSPDRGGQPQHF.

The genes are TRBV5-1 and TRBJ2-1, with a tentative D call TRBD1 (5 bases). This CDR3 region has 17 residues. Trimming removed 4 bases from V and 5 bases from J, with 22 bases in between. The germline gives CDR1 SGHRS, CDR2 YFSETQ. The DNA of the CDR3 is TGCGCCAGCAGCGGAGAATGGAAGGGATGGGGCAACAATGAGCAGTTCTTC. It yields the protein CASSGEWKGWGNNEQFF.

In its sample, this clone was seen once. The chain combines TRBV10-3 with TRBJ2-1, with 10 bases fitting TRBD1. This CDR3 spans 16 amino acids. J gave up 7 bases and V 4 bases, and 10 bases lay outside the gene matches. Germline lookup yields CDR1 ENHRY and CDR2 SYGVKD. The CDR3 region has the DNA TGTGCCATCAGTGTTAGGGACAGGGGTTTTGGGAATGAGCAGTTCTTC. This encodes CAISVRDRGFGNEQFF.

The count of this clone is one. The chain links TRBV25-1 to TRBJ1-4; TRBD1 might be the D (5 bases). Germline values: CDR1 MGHDK, CDR2 SYGVNS. The germline V and J ends were trimmed by 4 bases and 8 bases, with 11 bases remaining between them. The CDR3 sequence is 13 residues long. CDR3 DNA sequence: TGTGCCAGCAGTGTGAGGTGGGGGGAAAAACTGTTTTTT. Translation: CASSVRWGEKLFF.

This clone appeared a single time. The chain joins TRBV5-6 to TRBJ1-2; perhaps TRBD1 as D (6 bases). Germline V gives CDR1 SGHDT, CDR2 YYEEEE. Trimming took 4 bases from V and 4 from J, leaving 14 bases between them. The CDR3 runs 14 residues. The CDR3 DNA follows: TGTGCCAGCAGCCCGACGGACAGCCTCTATGGCTACACCTTC. Translated, it gives CASSPTDSLYGYTF.

This chain connects TRBV4-3 to TRBJ1-4, with 10 bases lining up with TRBD1. The CDR3 is 15 residues long. V shed 6 bases, J shed 8 bases, and the junction held 9 bases outside the gene matches. CDR1 is LGHNA and CDR2 is YSLEER in the germline V gene. DNA of the CDR3: TGCGCCAGCAGTGTGGGCGGACAGGGGGGCGAAAAACTGTTTTTT. This translates into CASSVGGQGGEKLFF.

Comments on this clone: The same CDR3 can be traced to other DNA sequences in this sample. The chain uses TRBV2 and TRBJ2-2; D not certain. Germline CDR1 is SNHLY and CDR2 is FYNNEI. With 8 bases removed from V and 1 base from J, the gap between germline ends came to 11 bases. This CDR3 has 14 amino acids. CDR3 sequence (DNA): TGTGCCAGCCACAAGGACGGGAACACCGGGGAGCTGTTTTTT. Its protein is CASHKDGNTGELFF. Using reference TRBV2 and TRBJ2-2 for the parts outside the CDR3, the full variable domain is EPEVTQTPSHQVTQMGQEVILRCVPISNHLYFYWYRQILGQKVEFLVSFYNNEISEKSEIFDDQFSVERPDGSNFTLKIRSTKLEDSAMYFCASHKDGNTGELFFGEGSRLTVL.

The chain is built from TRBV29-1 and TRBJ2-5; 10 bases are a match to TRBD1. Germline assignment: CDR1 SQVTM and CDR2 ANQGSEA. V shed 2 bases and J 11 bases; nucleotides not matched to a gene: 5. The CDR3 has 12 amino acids. The CDR3 spells CSVEPGTGAQYF. The CDR3 DNA follows: TGCAGCGTTGAACCCGGGACAGGGGCTCAGTACTTC.

The chain recombines TRBV2 with TRBJ1-1, with 7 bases that match TRBD1. V lost 6 bases and J lost 4; bases outside the gene matches: 11. The CDR3 runs 15 residues. Germline values: CDR1 SNHLY, CDR2 FYNNEI. Written as DNA, the CDR3 is TGTGCCAGCAGGAGATCAGGGGGGAGTAGCACTGAAGCTTTCTTT. This encodes CASRRSGGSSTEAFF.

V is TRBV6-1 and J is TRBJ2-1; 7 bases match TRBD1. CDR1 is MNHNS and CDR2 is SASEGT in the germline V gene. This CDR3 region has 15 residues. V was clipped by 4 bases and J by 3 bases; unmatched bases: 6. DNA for the CDR3: TGTGCCAGCAGTGGAACAGGGGTCGGCTACAATGAGCAGTTCTTC. Translating it yields CASSGTGVGYNEQFF.

The V call is TRBV2, the J call TRBJ2-7; 8 nucleotides align to TRBD2. Germline V lookup: CDR1 SNHLY, CDR2 FYNNEI. This CDR3 is 14 amino acids long. The V gene end was trimmed by 4 bases and the J gene end by 4 bases; junction bases not matched to a gene: 6. The CDR3 sequence: CASSVRTSSYEQYF. CDR3 coding DNA: TGTGCCAGCAGTGTGAGGACTAGCAGTTACGAGCAGTACTTC.

The chain carries TRBV5-5 and TRBJ1-5; 7 bases line up with TRBD1. Germline V lookup: CDR1 SGHKS, CDR2 YYEKEE (reference sequence). The CDR3 has 14 amino acids. V lost 7 bases to trimming and J lost 1 base; unmatched junction nucleotides: 5. The chain's CDR3 is CASADRASNQPQHF. DNA for the CDR3: TGTGCCAGCGCAGACAGGGCAAGCAATCAGCCCCAGCATTTT.

The chain couples TRBV4-1 to TRBJ2-7, with 12 bases lining up with TRBD2. Germline CDR1 MGHRA, CDR2 YSYEKL. The CDR3 is 20 residues long. V gave up 0 bases and J gave up 0 bases; unmatched junction bases: 12. The CDR3, as DNA: TGCGCCAGCAGCCAAGAAAGGAGCGCAGGGACTAGCGGGTTCTCCTACGAGCAGTACTTC. Its protein product is CASSQERSAGTSGFSYEQYF.